These 18 T cell receptor beta chains share one sample of origin, sequenced in a study of Graves' ophthalmopathy and Graves' hyperthyroidism. CDR3 regions of TCR beta were amplified from RNA transcripts. Investigators did first-round RT-PCR with HTBI primers, then second-round multiplex PCR. TCRdb itself ran the multiplex PCR reads through MiXCR, one entry per CDR3 protein. The sample consists of approximately 1.2 million distinct CDR3 sequences, around a third of them appearing once. Sequencing was performed on peripheral blood or thyroid tissue (not recorded which). The receptor source for this set is an adult man with Graves' hyperthyroidism.

This sequence joins TRBV2 and TRBJ1-2; D gene uncertain. The CDR3 extends over 13 amino acids. Germline assignment: CDR1 SNHLY and CDR2 FYNNEI. Trimming took off 1 base at V and 2 bases at J, with 5 bases between the two ends. The CDR3 here is CASSEEPNYGYTF. The CDR3 nucleotides read TGTGCCAGCAGTGAAGAGCCAAACTATGGCTACACCTTC.

This clonotype was found many times. V usage is TRBV10-3 and J usage is TRBJ1-6; 10 bases map to TRBD1. The V segment lost 2 bases and the J segment 10 bases; nucleotides outside the gene matches: 2. CDR1 and CDR2 (germline): ENHRY, SYGVKD. This CDR3 has 14 amino acids. The CDR3 here is CAISEGTGVSPLHF. CDR3 in DNA: TGTGCCATCAGTGAGGGGACAGGGGTATCACCCCTCCACTTT.

This clonotype was counted only a few times. The CDR3 DNA is TGCGCCAGCAGCCCTCGACCCCAGGGGAACTCCTACGAGCAGTACTTC. It translates to CASSPRPQGNSYEQYF. This chain uses TRBV4-3 with TRBJ2-7; the D gene is possibly TRBD1 (6 bases). V lost 4 bases to trimming and J lost 0 bases, with 16 bases between them. Germline V lookup: CDR1 LGHNA, CDR2 YSLEER. The CDR3 contains 16 residues.

This clonotype has only a few counts. The J gene is TRBJ2-7, the V gene TRBV6-6, with D unresolved. The CDR3 runs 14 residues. With 6 bases removed from V and 2 bases from J, the gap between germline ends came to 14 bases. Germline V lookup: CDR1 MNHNY, CDR2 SVGAGI (reference sequence). DNA of the CDR3: TGTGCCAGCAGCCGAAACAGAGAAGCCTACGAGCAGTACTTC. This gives the protein CASSRNREAYEQYF.

This sequence joins TRBV6-1 and TRBJ2-7, with a weak D call TRBD1 (6 bases). The CDR3 extends over 14 amino acids. Looked up from germline, CDR1 is MNHNS and CDR2 is SASEGT. V dropped 2 bases and J dropped 3 bases, with 11 bases sitting between them. The CDR3 coding sequence is TGTGCCAGCAGTGAATTCGGGACAAGCTACGAGCAGTACTTC. Its protein product is CASSEFGTSYEQYF.

This clonotype showed up just once. The chain uses TRBV10-2 and TRBJ2-7, with 7 nucleotides matching TRBD2. Germline CDR1 WSHSY, CDR2 SAAADI. CDR3 length equals 14 residues. Trimming took 0 bases from V and 4 from J; bases not matched to a gene: 3. The DNA for the CDR3 is TGCGCCAGCAGTGAGTCGGGGGGGGATTACGAGCAGTACTTC. Amino acids: CASSESGGDYEQYF.

The chain has TRBV20-1 and TRBJ2-7; 10 bases align to TRBD2. Germline assignment: CDR1 DFQATT and CDR2 SNEGSKA (reference sequence). V shed 4 bases, J shed 7 bases, and the junction held 7 bases outside the gene matches. The CDR3 is made up of 13 amino acids. CDR3 bases: TGCAGTGCTATGCTAGCGGGAGTGTTTGAGCAGTACTTC. Translating gives CSAMLAGVFEQYF.

There are many counts of this clonotype. The rearrangement uses TRBV9 and TRBJ2-7; 7 positions agree with TRBD2. The germline V gene encodes CDR1 SGDLS and CDR2 YYNGEE. This CDR3 has 13 residues. V was clipped by 0 bases and J by 6 bases; unmatched bases: 3. DNA for the CDR3: TGTGCCAGCAGCGTAGGAGGGGAGGGCGAGCAGTACTTC. It yields the protein CASSVGGEGEQYF.

On this clonotype itself: A much larger clonotype is one base distant, so this may be a read error. Likely a read error: the CDR3 ends without its conserved phenylalanine or tryptophan. It is unclear where the CDR3 begins or ends on the DNA, so no DNA is shown, and the CDR3 is as TCRdb lists it. The chain recombines TRBV11-2 with TRBJ1-1; TRBD1, the table's D call, lacks a check against the DNA. Germline CDR1 reads SGHAT; CDR2 reads FQNNGV. The CDR3 region is 11 residues in length, termini included. The CDR3 region is CASSRQGELFL.

V and J are TRBV28 and TRBJ1-5; 9 bases are shared with TRBD1. Unmatched junction bases numbered 8, after V lost 5 bases and J lost 6 bases. This CDR3 is built from 15 residues. Germline V gene data show CDR1 as MDHEN and CDR2 as SYDVKM. CDR3 nucleotide sequence: TGTGCCAGCAGTCTTCGACAGGGGGGAGGTCAGCCCCAGCATTTT. It yields the protein CASSLRQGGGQPQHF.

The chain has TRBV25-1 and TRBJ1-5; D uncertain. The V end lost 3 bases, the J end lost 2 bases, and 8 bases lay between the germline ends. CDR1 is MGHDK and CDR2 is SYGVNS in the germline V gene. The CDR3 sequence is 14 residues long. CDR3 nucleotide sequence: TGTGCCAGCAGTGACGAAAAGGGCAATCAGCCCCAGCATTTT. As protein: CASSDEKGNQPQHF.

The V call is TRBV25-1, the J call TRBJ1-1; no reliable D call. Germline loops: CDR1 MGHDK, CDR2 SYGVNS. Trimming shortened V by 7 bases and J by 2 bases, and 17 bases separated the two germline ends. This CDR3 spans 15 amino acids. The chain's CDR3 is CASTDSRLLNTEAFF. The CDR3 bases are TGTGCCAGCACCGACTCGAGGCTACTAAACACTGAAGCTTTCTTT.

This chain uses TRBV5-4 with TRBJ1-5; D is perhaps TRBD1 (6 bases). The CDR3 consists of 15 residues. CDR1 and CDR2 (germline): SGHNT, YYREEE (reference sequence). Trimming left V 4 bases short and J 11 bases short, with 22 bases between. The CDR3 nucleotides are TGTGCCAGCAGCAGGGGGACATCGGAGAGGGAGACCCAGCATTTT. Its translation: CASSRGTSERETQHF.

This clonotype was counted many times. The CDR3 reads CSARDNRKSYNSPLHF. CDR3 bases: TGCAGTGCTAGAGATAACCGGAAGTCCTATAATTCACCCCTCCACTTT. The genes are TRBV20-1 and TRBJ1-6; D not resolved. The CDR3 consists of 16 residues. The germline V gene has CDR1 DFQATT and CDR2 SNEGSKA (reference sequence). V lost 0 bases and J 1 base, leaving 10 bases between the germline ends.

The CDR3: CSASSGAGGYEQYF. For the CDR3, the DNA is TGCAGTGCCAGCAGCGGGGCGGGAGGCTACGAGCAGTACTTC. The chain is built from TRBV20-1 and TRBJ2-7; TRBD2 aligns across 8 bases. The CDR3 has 14 residues. Germline CDR1 is DFQATT and CDR2 is SNEGSKA (reference sequence). Unmatched junction bases numbered 10, after V lost 6 bases and J lost 3 bases.

The chain combines TRBV29-1 with TRBJ1-1, with D maybe TRBD1 (5 bases). The CDR3 spans 14 residues. V lost 6 bases and J lost 5, with 19 bases in between. Germline V gene data show CDR1 as SQVTM and CDR2 as ANQGSEA. CDR3 in amino acids: CSVSGTLGGTEAFF. DNA of the CDR3: TGCAGCGTGTCAGGGACCTTGGGAGGAACTGAAGCTTTCTTT.

This clonotype appeared many times. V gene TRBV12-3 or TRBV12-4 combines with J gene TRBJ1-2; possible D gene TRBD1, 6 bases. The CDR3 runs to 16 residues. Trimming removed 6 bases from V and 8 bases from J, with 25 bases in between. The CDR3 is CASSPGPGQTRRGYTF. CDR3 DNA: TGTGCCAGCAGCCCAGGCCCGGGACAAACCCGGCGGGGCTACACCTTC.

This clonotype was counted many times. The CDR3 here is CASSSLAGEYEQYF. The CDR3 nucleotides read TGCGCCAGCAGCTCTCTAGCGGGAGAGTACGAGCAGTACTTC. The genes are TRBV5-1 and TRBJ2-7; TRBD2 agrees at 10 bases. Germline V gene lookup returns CDR1 SGHRS and CDR2 YFSETQ. This CDR3 comprises 14 residues. Losses at the gene ends were 3 bases for V and 4 bases for J; bases not matched to a gene: 4.